This T cell receptor (beta chain) was documented in a study of shared clonotypes between healthy human individuals (TCRdb year 2020). Background for the entire study: The cohort included three men and a couple of women between 18 and 49 years of age. For each donor, CD4 naive and CD4 memory were each given three plates, CD8 naive was given two plates, and CD8 memory was given one plate. The study deeply sequenced blood TCR repertoires of 5 or 6 healthy adults to estimate repertoire size and the extent of clonotype sharing between individuals. To increase sequencing depth and limit assay-specific biases, different laboratories used diverse techniques to prepare libraries and sequence TCR repertoires. Between about 0.8 and 9 billion PBMCs per donor were obtained by leukapheresis. The paper as a whole reports these results and caveats: Naive subsets generally had larger estimated clonotype richness than memory subsets did. Based on pairwise subsampling, the degree of clonotype sharing among donors was expected to be affected by sequencing depth. Sampling was restricted to blood, and TCR repertoires in tissues likely differ from the TCR repertoires found in blood. Approximately 5% of naive CD4, 3.5% of naive CD8, approximately 2% of memory CD4, and approximately 0.39% of memory CD8 clonotypes were shared across several donors. Because the study included only a small number of donors, the genetic and exposure-history diversity represented was limited. Incomplete sequencing was indicated by rarefaction of sorted-subset datasets, despite the large sequencing depth. Compared with non-shared clonotypes, clonotypes shared by all four sorted-subset donors had higher generation probabilities.

From a lookup of the germline V gene, CDR1 and CDR2 are MDHEN and SYDVKM. The CDR3 starts with the cysteine, ends with the phenylalanine, and has 14 residues. Only CDR3 DNA is held: 42 bases, read in frame from base 1. V loses 3 bases of germline sequence and J loses 0 bases, and the interval between the two ends is 6 bases. This clone turned up a few times. Its cognate antigen has yet to be identified. One base away there is no much larger clone; base qualities are not given. Healthy HIV-negative adults with no recently reported acute infections or vaccinations were included as donors. Every donor was a Caucasian adult living in Nashville, Tennessee, USA. CD4+ T cells were enriched by magnetic negative selection; naive cells were then positively selected on CD45RA, and the negative fraction formed the memory subset. Blood was obtained by leukapheresis, after which PBMCs were separated by Ficoll-Histopaque density gradient centrifugation and cryopreserved in liquid nitrogen vapor phase. Purity and quantity of every magnetically sorted T cell population were checked by analytical flow cytometry. From each sorted fraction, genomic DNA was isolated and quantified by UV absorbance on a Nanodrop 2000c.

TCR CDR3 regions were amplified from genomic DNA by multiplex PCR using the deep immunoSEQ assay. Extracted genomic DNA from each cell subset was spread evenly across all wells of several immunoSEQ 96-well plates, with each plate serving as a replicate. For sorted subsets, approximately 210 ng of genomic DNA, equivalent to tens of thousands of T cell genomes, went into each replicate PCR. Purified libraries were quantified with a Qubit 3.0 fluorometer, sized on a Bioanalyzer 2100, and re-quantified with the KAPA Library Quantification kit. Each immunoSEQ 96-well plate was sequenced on its own single-read 150-cycle Illumina NextSeq 550 flow cell. The authors' analysis ran thus. Because the immunoSEQ output included only junctional sequences and no quality scores, the filtering could not be the same as the filtering used for full-length reads. Sequences were annotated with PyIR, a Python wrapper for IgBLAST v1.9, and V/J genes and CDR3 were assigned using IMGT germline references. Reads were removed for weak V/J assignments (E-value above 1e-6), missing CDR3, stop codons, out-of-frame junctions, or ambiguous translated residues. A V3J clonotype was defined by an identical inferred V gene, J gene, and CDR3 amino acid sequence. To compute the percentage overlap between repertoires, the number of shared unique clonotypes was divided by the size of the smaller repertoire. RTK rarefaction, the Chao1 estimator, and Recon v2.1 estimates of unobserved clonotypes were used to assess repertoire richness. Generation probabilities were computed with OLGA for all TCRbeta clonotypes obtained by the gDNA method from a few donors. TCRdb took this table from immuneACCESS and kept in-frame rearrangements with V and J called. Such tables lack part of the clones; where checked against another copy, unresolved V genes explain under half of the gap, and the rest is unexplained. The DNA gave D and trimming, while V, J and clone size come from that table. Across this sample there are around 510,000 clones, with 95% to 97% seen only once. Approximately 0.06% of the sample lies in the top ten.

Material: naive CD4+ T cells sorted from blood. In the paper's terms, the cell subset or site label means: CD45RA+ positively selected. The chain is assembled from TRBV28 and TRBJ1-5, with the D gene not confidently named. The sequence derives from a woman under 40 in good health. The DNA reads TGTGCCAGCAGTTTGTACCATAGCAATCAGCCCCAGCATTTT. This encodes CASSLYHSNQPQHF.